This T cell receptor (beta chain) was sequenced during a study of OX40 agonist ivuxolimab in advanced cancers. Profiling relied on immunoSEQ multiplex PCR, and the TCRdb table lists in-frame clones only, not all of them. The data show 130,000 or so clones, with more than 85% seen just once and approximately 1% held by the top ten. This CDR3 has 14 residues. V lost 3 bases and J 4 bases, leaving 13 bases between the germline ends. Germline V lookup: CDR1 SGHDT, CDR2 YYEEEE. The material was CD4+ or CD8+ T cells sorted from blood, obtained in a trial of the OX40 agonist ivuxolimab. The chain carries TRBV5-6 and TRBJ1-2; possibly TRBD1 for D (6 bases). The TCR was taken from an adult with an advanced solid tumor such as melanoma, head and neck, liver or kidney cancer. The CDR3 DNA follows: TGTGCCAGCAGCTCGGTGGACAGAGCCTATGGCTACACCTTC. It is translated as CASSSVDRAYGYTF.